The present T cell receptor beta chain was sequenced within a study of blood T cell repertoires in COVID-19. Study as a whole: T cells, B-cell-depleted T cells, or PBMCs supplied cDNA or gDNA.

Researchers sorted participants into cohorts using their self-reported clinical history. The CDR3 has 12 residues. Germline CDR1 reads SQVTM; CDR2 reads ANQGSEA. V gave up 4 bases and J gave up 2 bases, with 8 bases separating them. Using immunoSEQ multiplex PCR, the repertoire was profiled, and TCRdb retains in-frame clones only, with some absent. The sample shows 490,000 or so clones, 88% of them seen only once. Source material: PBMCs or T cells enriched from blood (not recorded which). V usage is TRBV29-1 and J usage is TRBJ1-2, with D perhaps TRBD1 (6 bases). The clonotype was recovered from a woman aged 40 to 50 who had recovered from COVID-19. The CDR3 DNA sequence: TGCAGCGTTGGCGGACAGAACTATGGCTACACCTTC. Encoded protein: CSVGGQNYGYTF.